This T cell receptor beta chain was sequenced during a study of cytomegalovirus exposure and HLA in healthy donors. General study results and limits: Later on, an analysis found that several of the most significant clusters appeared to be linked to common viral pathogens, which included parvovirus B19. A later analysis linked a missense DCLRE1C variant to TCR beta V- and J-gene trimming.

The PCR was carried out with 60 Vbeta primers and 13 Jbeta primers. Measured with immunoSEQ multiplex PCR; TCRdb has only the in-frame clones, and not every one. The profile covers roughly 100,000 clones, with approximately 66% appearing a single time and under 3.5% taken by the ten largest. The CDR3 is 15 amino acids. In germline, CDR1 is MGHRA, CDR2 YSYEKL. V was pared by 7 bases and J by 5 bases, with 9 bases of the junction left unmatched. Every donor was a healthy person donating bone marrow. Ten or more counts support this clone. Its antigen remains unknown. The chain employs TRBV4-1 and TRBJ2-2; 8 bases map to TRBD2. This TCR was recovered from a woman between 50 and 59 years old in good health and CMV-seronegative. The sample was PBMCs. CDR3 in DNA: TGCGCCAGCATGTCAACGGGGGGGCGTACCGGGGAGCTGTTTTTT. It is translated as CASMSTGGRTGELFF.